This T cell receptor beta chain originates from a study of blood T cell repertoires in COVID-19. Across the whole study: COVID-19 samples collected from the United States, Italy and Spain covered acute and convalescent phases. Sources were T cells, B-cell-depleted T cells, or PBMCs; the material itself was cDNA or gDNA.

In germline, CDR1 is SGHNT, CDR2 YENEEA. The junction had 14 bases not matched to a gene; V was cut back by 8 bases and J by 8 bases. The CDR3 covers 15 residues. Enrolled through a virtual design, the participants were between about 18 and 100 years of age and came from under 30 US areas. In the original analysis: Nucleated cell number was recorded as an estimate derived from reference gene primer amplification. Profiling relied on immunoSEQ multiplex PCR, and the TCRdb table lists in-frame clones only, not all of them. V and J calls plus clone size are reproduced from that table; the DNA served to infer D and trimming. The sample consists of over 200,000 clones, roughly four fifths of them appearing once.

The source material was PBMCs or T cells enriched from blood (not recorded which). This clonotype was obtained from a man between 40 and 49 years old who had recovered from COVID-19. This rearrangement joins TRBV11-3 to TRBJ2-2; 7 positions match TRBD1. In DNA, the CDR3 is TGTGCCAGCCAAAGGGGAGACAGGGATATAGGGGAGCTGTTTTTT. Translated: CASQRGDRDIGELFF.